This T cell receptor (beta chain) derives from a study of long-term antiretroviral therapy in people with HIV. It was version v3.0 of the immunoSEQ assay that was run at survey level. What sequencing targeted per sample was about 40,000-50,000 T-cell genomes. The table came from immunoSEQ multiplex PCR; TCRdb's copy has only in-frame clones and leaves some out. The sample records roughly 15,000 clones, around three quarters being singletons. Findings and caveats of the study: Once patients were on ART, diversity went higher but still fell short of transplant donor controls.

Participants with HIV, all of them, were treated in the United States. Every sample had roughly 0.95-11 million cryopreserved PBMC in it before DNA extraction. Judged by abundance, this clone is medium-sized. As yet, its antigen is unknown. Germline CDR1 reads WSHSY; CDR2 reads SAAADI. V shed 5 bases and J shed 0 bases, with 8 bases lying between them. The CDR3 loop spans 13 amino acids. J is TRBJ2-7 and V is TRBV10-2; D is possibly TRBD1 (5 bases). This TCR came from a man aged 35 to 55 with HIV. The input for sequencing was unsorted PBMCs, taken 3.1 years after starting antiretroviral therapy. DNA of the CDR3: TGCGCCAGCAGTAAGGGGATCTCCTACGAGCAGTACTTC. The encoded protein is CASSKGISYEQYF.